The clone carrying this TCR beta chain was seen a few times. What it binds is not known. The entry originates in a study of T-cell reconstitution after alpha-beta-depleted transplantation in children. Study-wide findings and caveats: Alpha-beta T cells about two months after transplant reportedly derived from several hundred expanded graft clones. T cells produced anew were the main source of T-cell counts and diversity one year after transplant.

Preparation of the TCRbeta library was carried out with unique molecular identifiers. One entry per CDR3 protein, called by TCRdb with MiXCR from the PCR reads. The sample yields about 980,000 distinct CDR3 sequences, around 30% seen once. V lost 0 bases, J lost 0 bases, and 12 bases lay in between. Germline V gene lookup returns CDR1 DFQATT and CDR2 SNEGSKA (reference sequence). The length of the CDR3 is 15 residues. The source of this sequence is a boy younger than two who had a stem cell transplant for SCID, so the T cells may come from the graft donor. The V and J genes are TRBV20-1 and TRBJ2-7; the D is unclear. The material sequenced was PBMCs, mostly from graft donor cells, taken 360 days after TCRalphabeta/CD19-depleted stem cell transplant. The chain's CDR3 is CSARDPTLSSYEQYF. The CDR3 coding sequence is TGCAGTGCTAGAGATCCCACTTTGAGCTCCTACGAGCAGTACTTC.